The 29 T cell receptor beta chains listed next were all sequenced from one sample in a study of regulatory T cells in long-lasting Graves disease. As to time point: newly diagnosed GD, antithyroid drugs for less than 3 months. Scientists built the TCR library using RNA that was extracted from PBMCs. CDR3-region Arm-PCR and iRepertoire HTBI primers produced the TCR beta libraries. TCRdb re-derived calls from the multiplex PCR reads in MiXCR, one entry per CDR3 protein. The sample contains 350,000 to 550,000 distinct CDR3 sequences, 16% of which appear only once. The same specimen was also included in a second study, on T cells in Graves' hyperthyroidism and ophthalmopathy.

Sequences were derived from peripheral blood mononuclear cells (PBMCs), sampled at new diagnosis, from a patient treated with antithyroid drugs. The receptors originated from a woman under 30 with Graves disease.

This clonotype has ten or more counts. J is TRBJ1-2 and V is TRBV3-1, with D perhaps matching TRBD1 (5 bases). This CDR3 is 12 amino acids long. Germline V gene data show CDR1 as LGHDT and CDR2 as YNNKEL (reference sequence). V was pared by 4 bases and J by 4 bases, with 7 bases between. CDR3 protein: CASSPTGYGYTF. The CDR3 DNA reads as TGTGCCAGCAGCCCCACAGGCTATGGCTACACCTTC.

This clonotype was seen ten or more times. The rearrangement links TRBV2 to TRBJ2-7; TRBD1 is a possible D gene (6 bases). The CDR3 has 14 amino acids. Trimming left V 2 bases short and J 2 bases short, with 10 bases between. The germline gives CDR1 SNHLY, CDR2 FYNNEI. This chain's CDR3 is CASSERSGAYEQYF. In DNA form, the CDR3 reads TGTGCCAGCAGTGAAAGGTCAGGGGCCTACGAGCAGTACTTC. Full variable domain (rest looked up from reference TRBV2 and TRBJ2-7): EPEVTQTPSHQVTQMGQEVILRCVPISNHLYFYWYRQILGQKVEFLVSFYNNEISEKSEIFDDQFSVERPDGSNFTLKIRSTKLEDSAMYFCASSERSGAYEQYFGPGTRLTVT.

J is TRBJ2-7 and V is TRBV6-9; tentative D call: TRBD2 (5 bases). The CDR3 spans 14 residues. Trimming cost V 3 bases and J 4 bases, with 13 bases left between them. The germline CDR1 and CDR2 sequences are MNHGY and SVAAGI. The CDR3 sequence: CASSYFAGEYEQYF. The CDR3, as DNA: TGTGCCAGCAGTTACTTTGCGGGTGAATACGAGCAGTACTTC.

This clonotype was seen only a few times. The J gene is TRBJ2-2, the V gene TRBV19; 11 bases match TRBD2. This CDR3 has 16 residues. The V gene's germline CDR1 is LNHDA and CDR2 SQIVND (reference sequence). The V gene end was trimmed by 4 bases and the J gene end by 5 bases; junction bases not matched to a gene: 6. CDR3 bases: TGTGCCAGTAGTAAGCAACTAGCGGGAGTTACCGGGGAGCTGTTTTTT. It is translated as CASSKQLAGVTGELFF.

The V call is TRBV6-2 or TRBV6-3, the J call TRBJ2-3; 8 bases are a match to TRBD2. There are 16 residues in the CDR3. CDR1 is MNHEY and CDR2 is SVGEGT in the germline V gene. With V trimmed by 2 bases and J by 0 bases, 4 bases remained unmatched. The CDR3 reads CASSYGTSPSTDTQYF. CDR3 nucleotide sequence: TGTGCCAGCAGTTACGGGACTAGTCCCAGCACAGATACGCAGTATTTT.

This clonotype turned up a few times. The V and J genes are TRBV7-8 and TRBJ2-3; TRBD2 matches at 9 bases. The CDR3 runs to 17 residues. Germline trimming cut 2 bases from V and 3 bases from J; bases unmatched to any gene: 9. Germline V gene lookup returns CDR1 SGHVS and CDR2 FQNEAQ. The CDR3 sequence: CASSLSASGISTDTQYF. The CDR3 DNA reads TGTGCCAGCAGCTTAAGCGCTAGCGGGATCAGTACAGATACGCAGTATTTT.

This clonotype appeared many times. The V call is TRBV27, the J call TRBJ1-1, with 8 bases identical to TRBD1. CDR3 size: 16 residues. Germline V gene data show CDR1 as MNHEY and CDR2 as SMNVEV (reference sequence). V was pared by 5 bases and J by 0 bases, with 8 bases of the junction left unmatched. CDR3 residues: CASSPTGTGMNTEAFF. The CDR3, as DNA: TGTGCCAGCAGTCCCACAGGGACAGGTATGAACACTGAAGCTTTCTTT.

This clonotype was recorded at least ten times. The chain is built from TRBV11-2 and TRBJ2-7; unclear D gene. The ends were cut back, 3 bases at V and 0 bases at J, with 6 bases in the middle. The CDR3 covers 13 residues. Germline CDR1 reads SGHAT; CDR2 reads FQNNGV. The CDR3 DNA follows: TGTGCCAGCAGCTTCGACCCCTCCTACGAGCAGTACTTC. Encoded protein: CASSFDPSYEQYF.

This clonotype was picked up many times. V and J are TRBV29-1 and TRBJ1-1; D is unclear. Germline assignment: CDR1 SQVTM and CDR2 ANQGSEA. The V end lost 6 bases, the J end lost 8 bases, and 13 bases lay between the germline ends. This CDR3 region has 11 residues. CDR3 residues: CSVEPEQEAFF. The CDR3 DNA follows: TGCAGCGTGGAACCGGAGCAGGAAGCTTTCTTT.

This chain links TRBV12-3 or TRBV12-4 with TRBJ2-1; TRBD2 matches 16 bases. The V segment lost 6 bases and the J segment 8 bases; nucleotides outside the gene matches: 10. CDR3 length: 17 amino acids. For the CDR3, the DNA is TGTGCCAGCAGCACCGGGACTAGCGGGAGGGCCGAATATGAGCAGTTCTTC. Translating it yields CASSTGTSGRAEYEQFF.

The table lists this clonotype with many counts. V gene TRBV5-1 combines with J gene TRBJ2-2; TRBD1 agrees at 8 bases. V lost 0 bases, J lost 6 bases, and 4 bases stayed unmatched. Germline-derived CDR1 and CDR2 are SGHRS and YFSETQ. The CDR3 spans 15 residues. CDR3 sequence (DNA): TGCGCCAGCAGCTTGGTCCAGGGGGCAGCCGGGGAGCTGTTTTTT. It yields the protein CASSLVQGAAGELFF.

At least ten counts were recorded for this clonotype. V and J are TRBV20-1 and TRBJ1-2; D not resolved. Germline V gene lookup returns CDR1 DFQATT and CDR2 SNEGSKA (reference sequence). With 0 bases removed from V and 7 bases from J, the gap between germline ends came to 18 bases. The CDR3 consists of 15 residues. The CDR3 reads CSARDLNEGIGGYTF. DNA for the CDR3: TGCAGTGCTAGAGATCTTAATGAGGGTATCGGTGGCTACACCTTC.

This clonotype was detected ten times or more. The chain links TRBV6-2 or TRBV6-3 to TRBJ2-7; D not resolved. The CDR3 contains 15 residues. Trimming stripped 1 base from V and 0 bases from J, with 10 bases between. Germline V lookup: CDR1 MNHEY, CDR2 SVGEGT. The CDR3 sequence is CASSYFGPSSYEQYF. CDR3 coding DNA: TGTGCCAGCAGTTACTTTGGACCTAGCTCCTACGAGCAGTACTTC.

The chain is built from TRBV28 and TRBJ2-7; 11 bases are a match to TRBD2. V was clipped by 5 bases and J by 4 bases; unmatched bases: 7. Germline loops: CDR1 MDHEN, CDR2 SYDVKM. The CDR3 is made up of 15 amino acids. CDR3 protein: CASSRRLAGRYEQYF. CDR3 coding DNA: TGTGCCAGCAGTAGACGACTAGCGGGGCGGTACGAGCAGTACTTC.

The rearrangement joins TRBV28 to TRBJ2-6; 9 bases fit TRBD2. Losses at the gene ends were 6 bases for V and 0 bases for J; bases not matched to a gene: 9. The germline CDR1 and CDR2 sequences are MDHEN and SYDVKM. The CDR3 length is 18 residues. CDR3 sequence (DNA): TGTGCCAGCAGCTATAAGCGGGAGGAGAGCTCTGGGGCCAACGTCCTGACTTTC. The encoded protein is CASSYKREESSGANVLTF. The whole variable domain, filled in from reference TRBV28 and TRBJ2-6, reads DVKVTQSSRYLVKRTGEKVFLECVQDMDHENMFWYRQDPGLGLRLIYFSYDVKMKEKGDIPEGYSVSREKKERFSLILESASTNQTSMYLCASSYKREESSGANVLTFGAGSRLTVL.

The chain links TRBV3-1 to TRBJ2-7; no reliable D call. Deletions cut 1 base from V and 2 bases from J, with 18 bases between. The CDR3 has 17 amino acids. Germline values: CDR1 LGHDT, CDR2 YNNKEL (reference sequence). The CDR3 spells CASSQGLILGSTYEQYF. Written as DNA, the CDR3 is TGTGCCAGCAGCCAAGGGTTAATACTGGGTTCTACCTACGAGCAGTACTTC.

This clonotype was seen at least ten times. This chain connects TRBV28 to TRBJ2-5; the D is unclear. This CDR3 has 12 residues. CDR1 is MDHEN, CDR2 SYDVKM, per germline. Trimming removed 2 bases at V and 3 bases at J, with 4 bases between. In DNA, the CDR3 is TGTGCCAGCAGTTTACTTAAAGAGACCCAGTACTTC. Protein product: CASSLLKETQYF.

There are a few counts of this clonotype. This chain uses TRBV3-1 with TRBJ2-1; D gene ambiguous. Trimming took off 0 bases at V and 6 bases at J, with 12 bases between the two ends. The CDR3 has 15 amino acids. Germline CDR1 is LGHDT and CDR2 is YNNKEL (reference sequence). CDR3 in DNA: TGTGCCAGCAGCCAAGATGGAGCAGGCCTCAATGAGCAGTTCTTC. This translates into CASSQDGAGLNEQFF.

At least ten counts were recorded for this clonotype. The chain combines TRBV2 with TRBJ2-3; 9 bases agree with TRBD2. The CDR3 covers 15 residues. Germline lookup yields CDR1 SNHLY and CDR2 FYNNEI. Germline trimming cut 6 bases from V and 0 bases from J; bases unmatched to any gene: 4. Here the CDR3 reads CASRTSGASTDTQYF. The CDR3 DNA is TGTGCCAGCAGGACTAGCGGAGCGAGCACAGATACGCAGTATTTT.

The chain employs TRBV20-1 and TRBJ1-1; possible D gene TRBD1, 5 bases. From germline, CDR1 is DFQATT and CDR2 SNEGSKA (reference sequence). V gave up 4 bases and J gave up 2 bases, with 11 bases separating them. The CDR3 covers 13 residues. The CDR3 loop is CSAKRGSNTEAFF. DNA for the CDR3: TGCAGTGCTAAACGGGGCTCTAACACTGAAGCTTTCTTT.

Only a few counts were recorded for this clonotype. The chain uses TRBV27 and TRBJ2-1; D tentatively fits TRBD1 or TRBD2 (5 bases each). Trimming pared 5 bases from V and 9 bases from J, leaving 17 bases between. The germline V gene encodes CDR1 MNHEY and CDR2 SMNVEV (reference sequence). The CDR3 has 14 residues. CDR3 DNA: TGTGCCAGCAGTGTTTCTCGAGGGGAGCGTGAGCAGTTCTTC. Protein product: CASSVSRGEREQFF.

This clonotype was picked up many times. The rearrangement joins TRBV11-3 to TRBJ2-5; the D gene is possibly TRBD1 (6 bases). Germline-derived CDR1 and CDR2 are SGHNT and YENEEA. V lost 0 bases to trimming and J lost 2 bases, with 16 bases between them. This CDR3 comprises 17 residues. The CDR3 DNA sequence: TGTGCCAGCAGCTTAGAGGGGACAACGACAGGACAAGAGACCCAGTACTTC. It translates to CASSLEGTTTGQETQYF. Combining the CDR3 with reference TRBV11-3 and TRBJ2-5 gives the whole variable domain EAGVVQSPRYKIIEKKQPVAFWCNPISGHNTLYWYLQNLGQGPELLIRYENEEAVDDSQLPKDRFSAERLKGVDSTLKIQPAELGDSAVYLCASSLEGTTTGQETQYFGPGTRLLVL.

This clonotype was seen a handful of times. The gene calls are TRBV7-9 and TRBJ2-3; TRBD2 matches at 13 bases. V was pared by 7 bases and J by 3 bases, with 1 base of the junction left unmatched. The germline CDR1 and CDR2 sequences are SEHNR and FQNEAQ (reference sequence). There are 14 residues in the CDR3. The CDR3 DNA follows: TGTGCCAGCATACTAGCGGGAGGGACAGATACGCAGTATTTT. This codes for CASILAGGTDTQYF.

This clonotype is termed medium-sized. This chain links TRBV6-2 or TRBV6-3 with TRBJ2-1; TRBD2 matches 9 bases. Germline V lookup: CDR1 MNHEY, CDR2 SVGEGT. The V segment lost 1 base and the J segment 8 bases; nucleotides outside the gene matches: 9. The CDR3 contains 16 residues. The CDR3 region has the DNA TGTGCCAGCAGTTACTATATCGGCGGGAGGGGCTATGAGCAGTTCTTC. Translated: CASSYYIGGRGYEQFF.

This clonotype came up many times. This CDR3 is CATNLTDRCDCEQYF. The DNA for the CDR3 is TGTGCCACCAACTTAACGGACAGGTGTGATTGCGAGCAGTACTTC. This rearrangement joins TRBV27 to TRBJ2-7; the match to TRBD1 covers 7 bases. V trimming: 10 bases; J trimming: 6 bases; junction bases outside the gene matches: 18. The CDR3 runs 15 residues. Germline CDR1 MNHEY, CDR2 SMNVEV (reference sequence).

This clonotype occurred many times. This chain uses TRBV20-1 with TRBJ2-1; D is undetermined. V gave up 4 bases and J gave up 5 bases, with 18 bases separating them. The CDR3 totals 15 residues. Germline V gene data show CDR1 as DFQATT and CDR2 as SNEGSKA (reference sequence). CDR3 coding DNA: TGCAGTGCTACAACCCTTCAAGGCAGGAACAATGAGCAGTTCTTC. Amino acid sequence: CSATTLQGRNNEQFF.

In its sample, this clonotype was seen a few times. The rearrangement joins TRBV6-1 to TRBJ2-2, with TRBD1 matching over 10 bases. V lost 6 bases, J lost 6 bases, and 4 bases stayed unmatched. This CDR3 comprises 14 residues. Looked up from germline, CDR1 is MNHNS and CDR2 is SASEGT. The CDR3 DNA reads TGTGCCAGCAGCGGACAGGGGGAATCCGGGGAGCTGTTTTTT. Translated: CASSGQGESGELFF.

V and J are TRBV2 and TRBJ1-1, with a weak D call TRBD1 (6 bases). V was trimmed by 0 bases and J by 5 bases, leaving 19 bases between them. Looked up from germline, CDR1 is SNHLY and CDR2 is FYNNEI. The CDR3 has 17 residues. The DNA of the CDR3 is TGTGCCAGCAGTGAAGCCTTAACAGGGAGTCGGGAAACTGAAGCTTTCTTT. Translation: CASSEALTGSRETEAFF.

Worth noting for this clonotype: This sequence may be a read error, since a much larger clone differs from it by one base. The chain uses TRBV9 and TRBJ2-3; possibly TRBD1 or TRBD2 for D (5 bases each). CDR3 length: 14 residues. Trimming removed 0 bases at V and 2 bases at J, with 7 bases between. The germline CDR1 and CDR2 sequences are SGDLS and YYNGEE. The CDR3 reads CASSVAGPTDTQYF. Written as DNA, the CDR3 is TGTGCCAGCAGCGTAGCGGGGCCCACAGATACGCAGTATTTT. Full variable domain (rest looked up from reference TRBV9 and TRBJ2-3): DSGVTQTPKHLITATGQRVTLRCSPRSGDLSVYWYQQSLDQGLQFLIQYYNGEERAKGNILERFSAQQFPDLHSELNLSSLELGDSALYFCASSVAGPTDTQYFGPGTRLTVL.